These T cell receptor beta chains were read from a single sample in a study of regulatory T cells in long-lasting Graves disease. TCRdb re-derived calls from the multiplex PCR reads in MiXCR, one entry per CDR3 protein. The sample lists 700,000 or so distinct CDR3 sequences; around 30% were seen once. The specimen comprised peripheral blood mononuclear cells (PBMCs), sampled when the disease was refractory, from a patient treated with antithyroid drugs. The source is a female donor with Graves disease. The CDR3 runs from the conserved cysteine through the conserved F or W. A D gene is named only where the DNA matches it firmly. Clone size appears in some rows only: once, few, many, or a class for an expanded clone.

d_gene: -
v_gene: TRBV7-9
j_gene: TRBJ1-1
abundance: -
CDR3nt: TGTGCCAGCAGCAATCAGCCGAACACTGAAGCTTTCTTT
CDR3aa: CASSNQPNTEAFF

d_gene: TRBD1
v_gene: TRBV9
j_gene: TRBJ2-7
abundance: -
CDR3nt: TGTGCCAGCAGTCCCCAGCGGGACAGGGTCTACGAGCAGTACTTC
CDR3aa: CASSPQRDRVYEQYF

d_gene: -
v_gene: TRBV6-1
j_gene: TRBJ1-5
abundance: few
CDR3nt: TGTGCCACCCTTATTTTGGCCAGCCGTACTCAGCCCCAGCATTTT
CDR3aa: CATLILASRTQPQHF

d_gene: TRBD1
v_gene: TRBV9
j_gene: TRBJ1-2
abundance: -
CDR3nt: TGTGCCAGCAGCGTAGGGCGGGGTGGGACAGCCTATGGCTACACCTTC
CDR3aa: CASSVGRGGTAYGYTF

d_gene: -
v_gene: TRBV20-1
j_gene: TRBJ1-2
abundance: -
CDR3nt: TGCAGTGCTAGACCCACCGGGGGGGCAGGCTATGGCTACACCTTC
CDR3aa: CSARPTGGAGYGYTF

d_gene: TRBD1
v_gene: TRBV5-1
j_gene: TRBJ1-1
abundance: -
CDR3nt: TGCGCCAGCAGCTTGGTGCAGGGGGCTGTGACTGAAGCTTTCTTT
CDR3aa: CASSLVQGAVTEAFF

d_gene: -
v_gene: TRBV6-5
j_gene: TRBJ1-1
abundance: few
CDR3nt: TGTGCCAGCAGTTACCATCAACAGGGTTTCACTGAAGCTTTCTTT
CDR3aa: CASSYHQQGFTEAFF

d_gene: TRBD2
v_gene: TRBV20-1
j_gene: TRBJ2-7
abundance: -
CDR3nt: TGCAGTGCTAGAGGGAGACTAGCGGGATTCAGCCCCTACGAGCAGTACTTC
CDR3aa: CSARGRLAGFSPYEQYF

d_gene: -
v_gene: TRBV11-2
j_gene: TRBJ1-1
abundance: few
CDR3nt: TGTGCCAGCAGCTCCCGTGCGGGGGCAGTGAACACTGAAGCTTTCTTT
CDR3aa: CASSSRAGAVNTEAFF

d_gene: -
v_gene: TRBV5-1
j_gene: TRBJ1-2
abundance: few
CDR3nt: TGCGCCAGCAGCGGGAAAAGGGACTATGGCTACACCTTC
CDR3aa: CASSGKRDYGYTF

d_gene: TRBD2
v_gene: TRBV2
j_gene: TRBJ2-7
abundance: -
CDR3nt: TGTGCCAGCACGCTGACTAGCGGGAACTCCGAGCAGTACTTC
CDR3aa: CASTLTSGNSEQYF

d_gene: -
v_gene: TRBV12-3/TRBV12-4
j_gene: TRBJ1-5
abundance: many
CDR3nt: TGTGCCAGCAGTCCTACAGGGATTAATCAGCCCCAGCATTTT
CDR3aa: CASSPTGINQPQHF

d_gene: TRBD1
v_gene: TRBV6-2/TRBV6-3
j_gene: TRBJ1-5
abundance: few
CDR3nt: TGTGCCAGCAGTTGGACAGGGCAAAATCAGCCCCAGCATTTT
CDR3aa: CASSWTGQNQPQHF

d_gene: -
v_gene: TRBV18
j_gene: TRBJ1-1
abundance: many
CDR3nt: TGTGCCAGCAGTAAACAGGGGAACACTGAAGCTTTCTTT
CDR3aa: CASSKQGNTEAFF

d_gene: TRBD1
v_gene: TRBV12-3/TRBV12-4
j_gene: TRBJ1-3
abundance: -
CDR3nt: TGTGCCAGCAGTCCGTCAGGGGGTGGAAACACCATATATTTT
CDR3aa: CASSPSGGGNTIYF

d_gene: -
v_gene: TRBV7-3
j_gene: TRBJ1-1
abundance: few
CDR3nt: TGTGCCAGCAGCTTAAGGCCCCCCCAGGGAATGAACACTGAAGCTTTCTTT
CDR3aa: CASSLRPPQGMNTEAFF

d_gene: -
v_gene: TRBV28
j_gene: TRBJ1-2
abundance: many
CDR3nt: TGTGCCAGCAGCCCAACCGTCTTAGGGGCTAACTATGGCTACACCTTC
CDR3aa: CASSPTVLGANYGYTF

d_gene: -
v_gene: TRBV12-3/TRBV12-4
j_gene: TRBJ1-1
abundance: many
CDR3nt: TGTGCCAGCAGTTTGGTGGGAGGGGCGGTGGGCACTGAAGCTTTCTTT
CDR3aa: CASSLVGGAVGTEAFF

d_gene: TRBD1
v_gene: TRBV18
j_gene: TRBJ1-5
abundance: -
CDR3nt: TGTGCCAGCTCACACAAAGACAGGGGCAATCAGCCCCAGCATTTT
CDR3aa: CASSHKDRGNQPQHF

d_gene: -
v_gene: TRBV12-3/TRBV12-4
j_gene: TRBJ1-1
abundance: many
CDR3nt: TGTGCCAGCAGTTTCGACAGGCTGGGCACTGAAGCTTTCTTT
CDR3aa: CASSFDRLGTEAFF

d_gene: TRBD2
v_gene: TRBV12-3/TRBV12-4
j_gene: TRBJ2-1
abundance: -
CDR3nt: TGTGCCAGCAGCGTTGGACTAGCGGGGTTCAATGAGCAGTTCTTC
CDR3aa: CASSVGLAGFNEQFF

d_gene: -
v_gene: TRBV6-2/TRBV6-3
j_gene: TRBJ1-1
abundance: -
CDR3nt: TGTGCCAGCAGTTACTCCCTTGGAGGGAACACTGAAGCTTTCTTT
CDR3aa: CASSYSLGGNTEAFF

d_gene: -
v_gene: TRBV11-2
j_gene: TRBJ1-6
abundance: -
CDR3nt: TGTGCCAGCAGCTTTAGCCAGGCTTCACCCCTCCACTTT
CDR3aa: CASSFSQASPLHF

d_gene: -
v_gene: TRBV19
j_gene: TRBJ1-5
abundance: -
CDR3nt: TGTGCCAGTAGTATAGGGGGGACCGGTTCTGGCAATCAGCCCCAGCATTTT
CDR3aa: CASSIGGTGSGNQPQHF

d_gene: -
v_gene: TRBV6-2/TRBV6-3
j_gene: TRBJ1-2
abundance: -
CDR3nt: TGTGCCAGCAGTTACCGCACAGAGTCCTATGGCTACACCTTC
CDR3aa: CASSYRTESYGYTF

d_gene: TRBD1
v_gene: TRBV28
j_gene: TRBJ1-4
abundance: many
CDR3nt: TGTGCCAGCAGTATCCCTCAGGGGGCGAATAATGAAAAACTGTTTTTT
CDR3aa: CASSIPQGANNEKLFF

d_gene: TRBD2
v_gene: TRBV6-1
j_gene: TRBJ2-7
abundance: -
CDR3nt: TGTGCCAGCAGTGACTCCTTTAGCGGGAGCCACGAGCAGTACTTC
CDR3aa: CASSDSFSGSHEQYF

d_gene: TRBD1
v_gene: TRBV28
j_gene: TRBJ1-6
abundance: -
CDR3nt: TGTGCCAGCAGCCAAGCCTTGACAGGGACCCATTCACCCCTCCACTTT
CDR3aa: CASSQALTGTHSPLHF

d_gene: -
v_gene: TRBV3-1
j_gene: TRBJ2-7
abundance: many
CDR3nt: TGTGCCAGCAGCCAGGCCGGGACTTCCTCCTACGAGCAGTACTTC
CDR3aa: CASSQAGTSSYEQYF

d_gene: -
v_gene: TRBV12-5
j_gene: TRBJ1-6
abundance: -
CDR3nt: TGTGCTAGCCTCGGGACTTATAATTCACCCCTCCACTTT
CDR3aa: CASLGTYNSPLHF

d_gene: -
v_gene: TRBV15
j_gene: TRBJ1-1
abundance: few
CDR3nt: TGTGCCACCAGCAGAGATTGGGGATCGGGCACTGAAGCTTTCTTT
CDR3aa: CATSRDWGSGTEAFF

d_gene: -
v_gene: TRBV29-1
j_gene: TRBJ1-1
abundance: -
CDR3nt: TGCAGCGTTGAAGGGGGGCCGGACAGCTTTCACCCTTTCTTT
CDR3aa: CSVEGGPDSFHPFF

d_gene: -
v_gene: TRBV7-2
j_gene: TRBJ1-2
abundance: many
CDR3nt: TGTGCCAGCAGCCGTGGCCAGGGATTTAACTATGGCTACACCTTC
CDR3aa: CASSRGQGFNYGYTF

d_gene: TRBD2
v_gene: TRBV6-1
j_gene: TRBJ2-4
abundance: -
CDR3nt: TGTGCCAGCACTGGGGAGGGAAACATTCAGTACTTC
CDR3aa: CASTGEGNIQYF

d_gene: TRBD1
v_gene: TRBV28
j_gene: TRBJ1-4
abundance: few
CDR3nt: TGTGCCAGCAGCCTCACAGGGGGCGCGGGGAAACTGTTTTTT
CDR3aa: CASSLTGGAGKLFF

d_gene: TRBD2
v_gene: TRBV7-9
j_gene: TRBJ2-7
abundance: few
CDR3nt: TGTGCCAGCAGCTTAGCCGGGGGAGGGTCCGGCTCCTACGAGCAGTACTTC
CDR3aa: CASSLAGGGSGSYEQYF

d_gene: -
v_gene: TRBV24-1
j_gene: TRBJ2-2
abundance: -
CDR3nt: TGTGCCACCAGTGACCAGGGGAACGCGAACACCGGGGAGCTGTTTTTT
CDR3aa: CATSDQGNANTGELFF

d_gene: -
v_gene: TRBV20-1
j_gene: TRBJ1-1
abundance: many
CDR3nt: TGCAGTGCTAGAGGCGTCGGGAACATGAACACTGAAGCTTTCTTT
CDR3aa: CSARGVGNMNTEAFF

d_gene: -
v_gene: TRBV6-2/TRBV6-3
j_gene: TRBJ2-4
abundance: -
CDR3nt: TGTGCCAGCAGTCCTAGCGTAGCCAAAAACATTCAGTACTTC
CDR3aa: CASSPSVAKNIQYF

d_gene: -
v_gene: TRBV18
j_gene: TRBJ2-7
abundance: -
CDR3nt: TGTGCCAGCTCAACACAGGGCTTGGAAGAGCAGTACTTC
CDR3aa: CASSTQGLEEQYF

d_gene: -
v_gene: TRBV20-1
j_gene: TRBJ2-1
abundance: -
CDR3nt: TGCAGTTCTAGAGAAACGGGGTTAAGGAATGAGCAGTTCTTC
CDR3aa: CSSRETGLRNEQFF

d_gene: -
v_gene: TRBV20-1
j_gene: TRBJ1-1
abundance: -
CDR3nt: TGCAGTGCTAGAGATTTAGCAGGCGACAACACTGAAGCTTTCTTT
CDR3aa: CSARDLAGDNTEAFF

d_gene: -
v_gene: TRBV6-2/TRBV6-3
j_gene: TRBJ2-2
abundance: -
CDR3nt: TGTGCCGCGAAAGTGAGAGGAACGGACACCGGGGAGCTGTTTTTT
CDR3aa: CAAKVRGTDTGELFF

d_gene: -
v_gene: TRBV18
j_gene: TRBJ1-5
abundance: -
CDR3nt: TGTGCCAGCTCACCGGTGGGTGGAAGCAATCAGCCCCAGCATTTT
CDR3aa: CASSPVGGSNQPQHF

d_gene: -
v_gene: TRBV7-9
j_gene: TRBJ1-2
abundance: few
CDR3nt: TGTGCCAGCAGCCGGACACTGGATCATGGCTACACCTTC
CDR3aa: CASSRTLDHGYTF

d_gene: TRBD1
v_gene: TRBV6-1
j_gene: TRBJ1-1
abundance: few
CDR3nt: TGTGCCAGCAGTGTGGCAGGGGGCGGGTGGATTTTCTTT
CDR3aa: CASSVAGGGWIFF

d_gene: -
v_gene: TRBV6-1
j_gene: TRBJ2-2
abundance: few
CDR3nt: TGTGCCAGCAGTGTCTCTAGCTTGGAGCTGTTTTTT
CDR3aa: CASSVSSLELFF